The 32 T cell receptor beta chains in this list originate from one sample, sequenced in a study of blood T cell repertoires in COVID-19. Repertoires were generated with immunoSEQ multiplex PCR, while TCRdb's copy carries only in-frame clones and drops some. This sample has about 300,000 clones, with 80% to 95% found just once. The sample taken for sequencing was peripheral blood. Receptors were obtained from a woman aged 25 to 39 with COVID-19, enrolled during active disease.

CDR3 sequence: CASSWGTVYEQYF. As DNA, the CDR3 is TGCGCCAGCAGCTGGGGGACAGTGTACGAGCAGTACTTC. The gene calls are TRBV5-1 and TRBJ2-7; TRBD1 aligns across 7 bases. CDR3 length: 13 amino acids. Trimming at V came to 3 bases and at J to 4 bases, leaving 4 bases not matched to a gene. The germline CDR1 and CDR2 sequences are SGHRS and YFSETQ.

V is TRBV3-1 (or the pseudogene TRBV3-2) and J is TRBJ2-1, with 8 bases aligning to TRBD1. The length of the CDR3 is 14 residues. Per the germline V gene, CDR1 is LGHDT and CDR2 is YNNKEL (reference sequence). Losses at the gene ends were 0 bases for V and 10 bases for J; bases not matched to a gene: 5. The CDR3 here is CASSQEPTGEEQFF. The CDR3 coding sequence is TGTGCCAGCAGCCAAGAGCCGACAGGGGAAGAGCAGTTCTTC.

The CDR3: CASSLLASSEQYF. The CDR3 DNA sequence: TGTGCCAGCAGCTTGTTGGCTAGCAGCGAGCAGTACTTC. V usage is TRBV5-6 and J usage is TRBJ2-7; D is possibly TRBD2 (5 bases). Deletions cut 1 base from V and 6 bases from J, with 11 bases between. The CDR3 is 13 residues long. CDR1 is SGHDT, CDR2 YYEEEE, per germline.

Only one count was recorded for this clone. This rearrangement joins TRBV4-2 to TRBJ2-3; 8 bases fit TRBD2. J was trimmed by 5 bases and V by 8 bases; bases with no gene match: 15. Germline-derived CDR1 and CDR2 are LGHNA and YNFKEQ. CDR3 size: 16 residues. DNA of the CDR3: TGTGCCAGCCGTGAGATAGCGGGAAGGGCGGGAGATACGCAGTATTTT. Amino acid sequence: CASREIAGRAGDTQYF.

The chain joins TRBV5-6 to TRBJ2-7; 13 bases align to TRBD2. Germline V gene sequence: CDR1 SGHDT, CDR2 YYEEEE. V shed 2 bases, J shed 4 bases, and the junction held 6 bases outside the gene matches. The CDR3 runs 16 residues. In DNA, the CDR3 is TGTGCCAGCAGCTTAAGGACTAGCGGGAGTGGTTACGAGCAGTACTTC. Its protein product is CASSLRTSGSGYEQYF.

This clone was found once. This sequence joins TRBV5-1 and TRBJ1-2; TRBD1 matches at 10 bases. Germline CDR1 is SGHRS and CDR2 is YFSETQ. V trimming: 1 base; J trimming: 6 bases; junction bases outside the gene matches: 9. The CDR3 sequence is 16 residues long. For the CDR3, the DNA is TGCGCCAGCAGCTTGTTGACAGGGGGCCTGGAAAATGGCTACACCTTC. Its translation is CASSLLTGGLENGYTF.

This CDR3 is CASSRGNQETQYF. In DNA form, the CDR3 reads TGTGCCAGCAGCCGGGGGAACCAAGAGACCCAGTACTTC. The chain uses TRBV7-3 and TRBJ2-5, with a possible D match to TRBD2 (6 bases). This CDR3 has 13 amino acids. Germline-derived CDR1 and CDR2 are SGHTA and FQGTGA. With 5 bases removed from V and 0 bases from J, the gap between germline ends came to 7 bases.

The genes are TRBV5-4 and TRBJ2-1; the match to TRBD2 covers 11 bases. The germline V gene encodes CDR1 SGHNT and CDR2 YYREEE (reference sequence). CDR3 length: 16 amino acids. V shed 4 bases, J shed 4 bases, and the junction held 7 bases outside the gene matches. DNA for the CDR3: TGTGCCAGCAGCCGGGCACTAGCGGGAGTGTACAATGAGCAGTTCTTC. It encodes CASSRALAGVYNEQFF.

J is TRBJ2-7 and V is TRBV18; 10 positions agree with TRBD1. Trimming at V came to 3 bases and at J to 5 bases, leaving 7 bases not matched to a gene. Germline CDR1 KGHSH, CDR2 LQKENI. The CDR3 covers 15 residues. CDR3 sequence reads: CASSPRGQGVHEQYF. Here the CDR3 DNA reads TGTGCCAGCTCACCCAGAGGACAGGGGGTCCACGAGCAGTACTTC.

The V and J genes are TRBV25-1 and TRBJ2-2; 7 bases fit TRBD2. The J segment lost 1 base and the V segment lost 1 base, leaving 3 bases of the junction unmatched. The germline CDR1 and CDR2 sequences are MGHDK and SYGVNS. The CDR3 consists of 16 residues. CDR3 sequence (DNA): TGTGCCAGCAGTGAATTGGGAGGGGAGAACACCGGGGAGCTGTTTTTT. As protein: CASSELGGENTGELFF.

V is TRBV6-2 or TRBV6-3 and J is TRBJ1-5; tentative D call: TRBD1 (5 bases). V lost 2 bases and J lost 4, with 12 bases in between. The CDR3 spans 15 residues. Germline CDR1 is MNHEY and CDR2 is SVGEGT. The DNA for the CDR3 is TGTGCCAGCAGTTACGGAGGGGACGGGAATCAGCCCCAGCATTTT. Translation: CASSYGGDGNQPQHF.

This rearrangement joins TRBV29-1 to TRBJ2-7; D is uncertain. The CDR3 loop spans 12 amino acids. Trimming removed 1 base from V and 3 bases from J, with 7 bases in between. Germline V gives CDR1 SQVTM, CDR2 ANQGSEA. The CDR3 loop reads CSVEGPGYEQYF. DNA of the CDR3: TGCAGCGTTGAAGGACCAGGCTACGAGCAGTACTTC.

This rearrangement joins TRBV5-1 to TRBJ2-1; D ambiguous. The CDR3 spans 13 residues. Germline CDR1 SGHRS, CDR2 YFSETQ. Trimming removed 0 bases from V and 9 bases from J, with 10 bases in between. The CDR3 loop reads CASSLDRRSEQFF. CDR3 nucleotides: TGCGCCAGCAGCTTGGATCGGCGGAGTGAGCAGTTCTTC.

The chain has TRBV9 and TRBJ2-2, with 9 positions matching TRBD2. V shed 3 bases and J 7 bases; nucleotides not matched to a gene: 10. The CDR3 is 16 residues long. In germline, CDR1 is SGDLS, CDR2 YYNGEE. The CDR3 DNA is TGTGCCAGCAGCGACGTTCGAAGCGGGGGGAGCGGGGAGCTGTTTTTT. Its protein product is CASSDVRSGGSGELFF. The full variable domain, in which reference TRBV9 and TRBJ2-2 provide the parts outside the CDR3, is DSGVTQTPKHLITATGQRVTLRCSPRSGDLSVYWYQQSLDQGLQFLIQYYNGEERAKGNILERFSAQQFPDLHSELNLSSLELGDSALYFCASSDVRSGGSGELFFGEGSRLTVL.

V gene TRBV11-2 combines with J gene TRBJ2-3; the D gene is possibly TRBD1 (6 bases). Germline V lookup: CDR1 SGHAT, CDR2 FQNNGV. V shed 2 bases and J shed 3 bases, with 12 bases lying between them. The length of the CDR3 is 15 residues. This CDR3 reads CASSLFLTGTDTQYF. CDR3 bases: TGTGCCAGCAGCTTATTCTTAACAGGGACAGATACGCAGTATTTT.

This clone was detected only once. This chain's CDR3 is CASSPRRENQPQHF. The CDR3 region has the DNA TGTGCCAGTAGTCCTCGACGGGAAAATCAGCCCCAGCATTTT. The chain couples TRBV19 to TRBJ1-5; D is undetermined. The germline CDR1 and CDR2 sequences are LNHDA and SQIVND (reference sequence). V shed 5 bases and J shed 4 bases, with 12 bases lying between them. The CDR3 is made up of 14 amino acids.

CDR3 residues: CVRSERTGGAPGTEAFF. CDR3 nucleotides: TGTGTCAGAAGTGAACGGACAGGGGGCGCCCCGGGGACTGAAGCTTTCTTT. V and J are TRBV7-5 and TRBJ1-1; the DNA was not compared with TRBD1, the D call given in the table. TRBV7-5 is classified as a pseudogene. The CDR3 runs 17 residues.

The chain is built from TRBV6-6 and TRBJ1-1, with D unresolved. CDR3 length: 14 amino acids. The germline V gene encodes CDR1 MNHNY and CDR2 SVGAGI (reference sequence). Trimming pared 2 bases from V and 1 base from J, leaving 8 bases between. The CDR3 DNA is TGTGCCAGCAGTTACAACAGCCCGAACACTGAAGCTTTCTTT. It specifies CASSYNSPNTEAFF.

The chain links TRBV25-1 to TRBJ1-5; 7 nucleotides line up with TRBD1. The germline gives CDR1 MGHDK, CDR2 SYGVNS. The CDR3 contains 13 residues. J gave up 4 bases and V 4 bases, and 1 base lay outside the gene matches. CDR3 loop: CASSAQGNQPQHF. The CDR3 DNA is TGTGCCAGCAGTGCACAGGGGAATCAGCCCCAGCATTTT.

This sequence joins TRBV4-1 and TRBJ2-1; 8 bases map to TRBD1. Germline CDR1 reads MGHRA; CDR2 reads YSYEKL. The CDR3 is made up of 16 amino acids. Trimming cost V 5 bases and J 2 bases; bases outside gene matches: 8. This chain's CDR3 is CASSLRTGGPYNEQFF. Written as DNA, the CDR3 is TGCGCCAGCAGCTTGCGAACAGGGGGTCCCTACAATGAGCAGTTCTTC.

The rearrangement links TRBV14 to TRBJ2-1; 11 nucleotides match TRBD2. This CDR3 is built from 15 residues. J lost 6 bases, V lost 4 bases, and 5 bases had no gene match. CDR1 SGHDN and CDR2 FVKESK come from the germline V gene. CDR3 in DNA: TGTGCCAGCAGCCTAGGACTAGCGGGCCTCAATGAGCAGTTCTTC. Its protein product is CASSLGLAGLNEQFF. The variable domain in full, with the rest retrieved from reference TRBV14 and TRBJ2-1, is EAGVTQFPSHSVIEKGQTVTLRCDPISGHDNLYWYRRVMGKEIKFLLHFVKESKQDESGMPNNRFLAERTGGTYSTLKVQPAELEDSGVYFCASSLGLAGLNEQFFGPGTRLTVL.

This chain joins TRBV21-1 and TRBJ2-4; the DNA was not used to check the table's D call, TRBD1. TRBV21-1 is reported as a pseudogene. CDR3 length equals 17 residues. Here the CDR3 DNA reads TGTGCCAGCAGCAAAGGAAGGGCCCCGGACACAAAAAACATTCAGTACTTC. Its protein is CASSKGRAPDTKNIQYF.

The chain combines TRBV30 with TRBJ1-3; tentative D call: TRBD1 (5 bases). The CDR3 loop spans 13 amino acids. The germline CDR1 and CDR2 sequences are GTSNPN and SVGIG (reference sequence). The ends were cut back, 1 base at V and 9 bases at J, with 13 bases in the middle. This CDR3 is CAWSGGRAVTIYF. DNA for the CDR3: TGTGCCTGGAGTGGAGGCAGGGCCGTCACCATATATTTT.

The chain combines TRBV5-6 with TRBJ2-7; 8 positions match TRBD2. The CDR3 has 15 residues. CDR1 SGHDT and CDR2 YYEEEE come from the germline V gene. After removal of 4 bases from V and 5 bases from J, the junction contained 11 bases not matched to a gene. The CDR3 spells CASSIIPGTSNEQYF. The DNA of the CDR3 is TGTGCCAGCAGCATCATTCCCGGGACTAGTAACGAGCAGTACTTC.

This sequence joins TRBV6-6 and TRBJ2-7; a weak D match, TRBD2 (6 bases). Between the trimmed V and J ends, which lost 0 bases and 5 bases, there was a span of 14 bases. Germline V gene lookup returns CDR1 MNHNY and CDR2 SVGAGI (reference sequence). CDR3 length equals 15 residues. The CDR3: CASSYSEGLSNEQYF. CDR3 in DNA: TGTGCCAGCAGTTACTCGGAGGGGCTATCAAACGAGCAGTACTTC.

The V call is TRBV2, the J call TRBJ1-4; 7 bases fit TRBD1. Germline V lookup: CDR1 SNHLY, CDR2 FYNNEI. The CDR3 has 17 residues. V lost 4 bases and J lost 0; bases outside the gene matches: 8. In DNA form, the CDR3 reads TGTGCCAGCAGTGTAATTCAGGGGGTCGCAACTAATGAAAAACTGTTTTTT. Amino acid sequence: CASSVIQGVATNEKLFF.

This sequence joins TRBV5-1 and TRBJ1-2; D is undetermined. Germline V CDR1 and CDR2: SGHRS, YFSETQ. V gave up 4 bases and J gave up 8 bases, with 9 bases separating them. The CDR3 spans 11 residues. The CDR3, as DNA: TGCGCCAGCAGCCAAGGAGGAGGCTACACCTTC. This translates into CASSQGGGYTF. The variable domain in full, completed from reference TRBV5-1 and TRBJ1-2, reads KAGVTQTPRYLIKTRGQQVTLSCSPISGHRSVSWYQQTPGQGLQFLFEYFSETQRNKGNFPGRFSGRQFSNSRSEMNVSTLELGDSALYLCASSQGGGYTFGSGTRLTVV.

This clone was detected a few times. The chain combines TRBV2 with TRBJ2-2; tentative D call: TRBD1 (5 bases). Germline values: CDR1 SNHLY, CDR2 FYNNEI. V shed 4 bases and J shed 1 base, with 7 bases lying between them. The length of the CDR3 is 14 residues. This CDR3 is CASSGQMNTGELFF. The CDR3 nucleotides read TGTGCCAGCAGTGGACAGATGAACACCGGGGAGCTGTTTTTT.

The CDR3 nucleotides read TGTGCCTGGTCACCTAGCGGGACCGTTCCCTACGAGCAGTACTTC. This sequence encodes CAWSPSGTVPYEQYF. This sequence joins TRBV30 and TRBJ2-7, with 9 bases identical to TRBD2. Trimming took 5 bases from V and 2 from J; bases not matched to a gene: 10. This CDR3 spans 15 amino acids. Per the germline V gene, CDR1 is GTSNPN and CDR2 is SVGIG (reference sequence).

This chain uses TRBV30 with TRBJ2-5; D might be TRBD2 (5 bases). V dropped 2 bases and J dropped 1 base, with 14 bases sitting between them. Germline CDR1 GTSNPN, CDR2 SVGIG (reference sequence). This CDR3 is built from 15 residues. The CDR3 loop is CAWSPRGDFQETQYF. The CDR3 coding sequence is TGTGCCTGGAGTCCCCGGGGAGACTTCCAAGAGACCCAGTACTTC.

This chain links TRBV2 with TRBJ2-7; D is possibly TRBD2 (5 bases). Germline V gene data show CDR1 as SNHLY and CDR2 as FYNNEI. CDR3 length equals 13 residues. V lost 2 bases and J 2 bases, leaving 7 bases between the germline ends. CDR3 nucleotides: TGTGCCAGCAGTGAACTAGCCCCCTACGAGCAGTACTTC. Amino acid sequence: CASSELAPYEQYF.

The CDR3 sequence is CASSSGHLNSPLHF. The CDR3, as DNA: TGTGCCAGCAGCAGTGGGCACCTCAATTCACCCCTCCACTTT. The chain recombines TRBV6-5 with TRBJ1-6; no definite D call. There are 14 residues in the CDR3. The germline V and J ends were trimmed by 6 bases and 7 bases, with 13 bases remaining between them. Germline values: CDR1 MNHEY, CDR2 SVGAGI.